Following are 22 T cell receptor beta chains from one sample sequenced in a study of T cells after yellow fever vaccination. TCRdb analysed the 5' RACE reads with MiXCR anew, one entry per CDR3 protein. The sample has 180,000 or so distinct CDR3 sequences, 8% to 13% seen once. The specimen was CD8+ T cells sorted from PBMCs, collected 15 days after the yellow fever booster vaccination. Every receptor here comes from a man aged 18 to 30 who received the YFV17D yellow fever vaccine.

This clonotype occurred a few times. The chain is built from TRBV6-5 and TRBJ2-2, with D unclear. Germline CDR1 and CDR2: MNHEY and SVGAGI. V was trimmed by 6 bases and J by 6 bases, leaving 14 bases between them. The CDR3 contains 14 residues. CDR3 DNA: TGTGCCAGCAGCCCCACCGGGCGGCCCGGGGAGCTGTTTTTT. This gives the protein CASSPTGRPGELFF.

There are a few counts of this clonotype. The chain has TRBV20-1 and TRBJ2-4, with D possibly TRBD2 on 5 matching bases. Trimming pared 5 bases from V and 0 bases from J, leaving 11 bases between. This CDR3 spans 14 amino acids. CDR1 and CDR2 (germline): DFQATT, SNEGSKA (reference sequence). In DNA form, the CDR3 reads TGCAGTGCTCAGACTATCTTAGCCAAAAACATTCAGTACTTC. It specifies CSAQTILAKNIQYF.

This clonotype was seen at least ten times. This chain connects TRBV24-1 to TRBJ2-7, with a weak D call TRBD1 (6 bases). This CDR3 is built from 16 residues. CDR1 and CDR2 (germline): KGHDR, SFDVKD. Trimming pared 7 bases from V and 3 bases from J, leaving 21 bases between. CDR3 nucleotides: TGTGCCACCAGGGATCTCGGGACACTTGAATTCTACGAGCAGTACTTC. This encodes CATRDLGTLEFYEQYF.

This clonotype was seen ten or more times. The chain employs TRBV21-1 and TRBJ1-5. TRBV21-1 is termed a pseudogene. The CDR3 has 15 amino acids. CDR3 amino acids: CASSKEAGQRRPQHF. CDR3 DNA sequence: TGTGCCAGCAGCAAAGAGGCAGGCCAACGGCGGCCCCAGCATTTT.

The gene calls are TRBV6-6 and TRBJ2-7, with D perhaps TRBD1 (6 bases). Germline V gene data show CDR1 as MNHNY and CDR2 as SVGAGI (reference sequence). This CDR3 has 16 residues. Deletions cut 0 bases from V and 2 bases from J, with 14 bases between. This CDR3 is CASSYSSQGMAYEQYF. CDR3 nucleotides: TGTGCCAGCAGTTACTCGAGTCAGGGGATGGCCTACGAGCAGTACTTC.

The sample holds a few counts of this clonotype. This chain links TRBV6-1 with TRBJ2-7; D ambiguous. The CDR3 consists of 16 residues. V was cut by 7 bases and J by 2 bases, with 21 bases left in between. Germline V gene lookup returns CDR1 MNHNS and CDR2 SASEGT. The CDR3 loop reads CASNPSERRTPYEQYF. For the CDR3, the DNA is TGTGCCAGCAATCCTTCGGAGCGCAGAACCCCCTACGAGCAGTACTTC.

The chain joins TRBV4-3 to TRBJ1-1; D is unresolved. Germline V gene lookup returns CDR1 LGHNA and CDR2 YSLEER. This CDR3 has 13 amino acids. The V gene lost 0 bases and the J gene lost 4 bases, with 6 bases spanning the gap. The CDR3, as DNA: TGCGCCAGCAGCCAAGACCCTGGCACTGAAGCTTTCTTT. It is translated as CASSQDPGTEAFF.

In its sample, this clonotype was seen many times. J is TRBJ2-3 and V is TRBV4-3, with 8 bases matching TRBD1. The germline V gene has CDR1 LGHNA and CDR2 YSLEER. The CDR3 is 16 amino acids. V was clipped by 0 bases and J by 4 bases; unmatched bases: 6. CDR3 sequence: CASSQDLGQGSDTQYF. CDR3 nucleotides: TGCGCCAGCAGCCAAGATCTAGGACAGGGATCAGATACGCAGTATTTT.

This clonotype was seen only a few times. The chain has TRBV2 and TRBJ1-5; D possibly corresponds to TRBD1 (5 bases). The CDR3 extends over 14 amino acids. The V end lost 0 bases, the J end lost 7 bases, and 10 bases lay between the germline ends. The V gene's germline CDR1 is SNHLY and CDR2 FYNNEI. Here the CDR3 reads CASSEAGRDQPQHF. CDR3 in DNA: TGTGCCAGCAGTGAAGCTGGCAGGGACCAGCCCCAGCATTTT.

The V and J genes are TRBV6-6 and TRBJ1-6, with 9 bases that match TRBD1. CDR1 and CDR2 from the germline V gene are MNHNY and SVGAGI (reference sequence). Trimming cost V 5 bases and J 6 bases; bases outside gene matches: 2. The CDR3 has 14 residues. The CDR3 bases are TGTGCCAGCAGTCCACAGGGGGCTAATTCACCCCTCCACTTT. As protein: CASSPQGANSPLHF.

This clonotype came up a few times. The rearrangement links TRBV20-1 to TRBJ1-5; no firm D call. In germline, CDR1 is DFQATT, CDR2 SNEGSKA (reference sequence). The CDR3 has 15 amino acids. V dropped 0 bases and J dropped 1 base, with 10 bases sitting between them. In nucleotides, the CDR3 is TGCAGTGCTAGAGATGACCGATCGAGCAATCAGCCCCAGCATTTT. It yields the protein CSARDDRSSNQPQHF.

Ten or more counts support this clonotype. The J gene is TRBJ2-2, the V gene TRBV12-3 or TRBV12-4, with D perhaps TRBD1 or TRBD2 (6 bases each). The germline V and J ends were trimmed by 2 bases and 4 bases, with 11 bases remaining between them. The CDR3 sequence is 15 residues long. The chain's CDR3 is CASSLRGVGTGELFF. The CDR3 DNA reads TGTGCCAGCAGTTTAAGGGGGGTTGGCACCGGGGAGCTGTTTTTT.

This clonotype was seen only a few times. The chain has TRBV10-2 and TRBJ2-5; the match to TRBD2 covers 11 bases. V trimming: 7 bases; J trimming: 4 bases; junction bases outside the gene matches: 11. Germline V gene data show CDR1 as WSHSY and CDR2 as SAAADI. CDR3 size: 16 residues. The CDR3 sequence: CASISLAGGSRETQYF. CDR3 bases: TGCGCCAGCATTTCCCTAGCGGGGGGATCCCGAGAGACCCAGTACTTC.

This clonotype was found a few times. The V call is TRBV7-9, the J call TRBJ2-7; possibly TRBD1 or TRBD2 for D (6 bases each). Per germline, CDR1 SEHNR and CDR2 FQNEAQ (reference sequence). CDR3 length: 16 residues. V lost 0 bases and J 7 bases, leaving 19 bases between the germline ends. CDR3 loop: CASSLAFRGRAREQYF. The CDR3 bases are TGTGCCAGCAGCTTAGCCTTTCGGGGGCGAGCGCGGGAGCAGTACTTC. Based on the CDR3 plus reference TRBV7-9 and TRBJ2-7, the full variable domain is DTGVSQNPRHKITKRGQNVTFRCDPISEHNRLYWYRQTLGQGPEFLTYFQNEAQLEKSRLLSDRFSAERPKGSFSTLEIQRTEQGDSAMYLCASSLAFRGRAREQYFGPGTRLTVT.

This clonotype was counted at least ten times. The rearrangement joins TRBV18 to TRBJ2-7; D unclear. Germline CDR1 and CDR2: KGHSH and LQKENI. V was shortened by 3 bases and J by 4 bases, with 10 bases between the two germline ends. This CDR3 region has 13 residues. The CDR3: CASSPRDGYEQYV. CDR3 coding DNA: TGTGCCAGCTCACCGAGAGATGGATACGAGCAGTACGTC.

This clonotype was seen a few times. The CDR3 here is CASSQDIGSGGSGANVLTF. CDR3 nucleotides: TGCGCCAGCAGCCAAGATATAGGTAGCGGGGGGTCTGGGGCCAACGTCCTGACTTTC. V and J are TRBV4-3 and TRBJ2-6; 10 bases line up with TRBD2. J was trimmed by 1 base and V by 0 bases; bases with no gene match: 6. This CDR3 spans 19 amino acids. Germline V gene data show CDR1 as LGHNA and CDR2 as YSLEER.

The chain recombines TRBV6-2 or TRBV6-3 with TRBJ2-5; 9 positions agree with TRBD2. The CDR3 has 20 residues. V shed 2 bases and J 0 bases; nucleotides not matched to a gene: 16. Germline CDR1 MNHEY, CDR2 SVGEGT. The CDR3 loop is CASSYPAMIAGAEYQETQYF. The CDR3 region has the DNA TGTGCCAGCAGTTACCCGGCCATGATAGCGGGGGCCGAGTACCAAGAGACCCAGTACTTC.

This clonotype was picked up one time. The gene calls are TRBV6-6 and TRBJ1-2; D is uncertain. CDR1 is MNHNY and CDR2 is SVGAGI in the germline V gene (reference sequence). Trimming cost V 2 bases and J 0 bases, with 16 bases left between them. The CDR3 is 17 residues long. The CDR3 nucleotides read TGTGCCAGCAGTTACCCCAAACCCACCGGGACTAACTATGGCTACACCTTC. Amino acid sequence: CASSYPKPTGTNYGYTF.

This clonotype occurred a few times. V and J are TRBV29-1 and TRBJ2-2, with TRBD1 matching over 11 bases. The CDR3 runs 17 residues. The germline V gene has CDR1 SQVTM and CDR2 ANQGSEA. V gave up 0 bases and J gave up 6 bases; unmatched junction bases: 9. CDR3 DNA: TGCAGCGTTGAAGAGGGACAGGGGGTCGAGTTTTCCGGGGAGCTGTTTTTT. Amino acids: CSVEEGQGVEFSGELFF.

The chain joins TRBV6-5 to TRBJ2-3, with TRBD2 matching over 9 bases. V was pared by 3 bases and J by 2 bases, with 6 bases of the junction left unmatched. Germline CDR1 MNHEY, CDR2 SVGAGI. CDR3 length equals 16 residues. The CDR3 DNA reads as TGTGCCAGCAGTTATTTGGCGGGGGGGCCCACAGATACGCAGTATTTT. Amino acids: CASSYLAGGPTDTQYF.

This clonotype was seen repeatedly, ten times or more. The chain carries TRBV29-1 and TRBJ2-3, with 7 bases fitting TRBD1. Germline V lookup: CDR1 SQVTM, CDR2 ANQGSEA. CDR3 length: 15 residues. V was pared by 3 bases and J by 4 bases, with 10 bases of the junction left unmatched. CDR3 sequence reads: CSVELTGYAADTQYF. The DNA of the CDR3 is TGCAGCGTTGAGCTGACAGGGTATGCCGCAGATACGCAGTATTTT.

V gene TRBV6-5 combines with J gene TRBJ1-1; D unclear. V dropped 0 bases and J dropped 0 bases, with 8 bases sitting between them. Germline CDR1 is MNHEY and CDR2 is SVGAGI. This CDR3 contains 15 residues. For the CDR3, the DNA is TGTGCCAGCAGTTACTCGCAGTCCATGAACACTGAAGCTTTCTTT. This sequence encodes CASSYSQSMNTEAFF.